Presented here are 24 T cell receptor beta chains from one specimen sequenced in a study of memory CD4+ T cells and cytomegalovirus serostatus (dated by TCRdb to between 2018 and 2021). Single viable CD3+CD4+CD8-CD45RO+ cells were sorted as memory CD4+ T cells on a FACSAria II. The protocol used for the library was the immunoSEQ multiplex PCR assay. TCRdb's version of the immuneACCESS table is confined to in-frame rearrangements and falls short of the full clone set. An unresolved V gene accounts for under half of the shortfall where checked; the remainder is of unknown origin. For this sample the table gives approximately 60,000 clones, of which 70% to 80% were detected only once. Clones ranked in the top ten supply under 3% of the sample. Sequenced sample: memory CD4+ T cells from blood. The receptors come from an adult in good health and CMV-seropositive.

CDR3 sequence: CASSFGPSGTWEQYV. The CDR3 region has the DNA TGTGCCAGCAGCTTTGGGCCTAGCGGGACCTGGGAGCAGTACGTC. The genes are TRBV7-2 and TRBJ2-7; 9 positions agree with TRBD2. The ends lost 3 bases at V and 7 bases at J; junction bases unmatched: 10. The CDR3 contains 15 residues. Germline CDR1 is SGHTA and CDR2 is FQGNSA.

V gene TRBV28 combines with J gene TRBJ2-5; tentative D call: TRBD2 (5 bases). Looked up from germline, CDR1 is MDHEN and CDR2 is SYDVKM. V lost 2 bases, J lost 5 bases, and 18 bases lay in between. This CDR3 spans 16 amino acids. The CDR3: CASSLQSGQSRETQYF. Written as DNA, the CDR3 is TGTGCCAGCAGTTTACAAAGCGGCCAGAGCCGGGAGACCCAGTACTTC.

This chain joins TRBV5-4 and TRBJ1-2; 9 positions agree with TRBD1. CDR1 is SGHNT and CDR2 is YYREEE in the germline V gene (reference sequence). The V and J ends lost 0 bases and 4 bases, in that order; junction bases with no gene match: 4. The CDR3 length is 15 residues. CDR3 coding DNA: TGTGCCAGCAGCTTGGGGGACAGGGAGCTCTATGGCTACACCTTC. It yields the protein CASSLGDRELYGYTF. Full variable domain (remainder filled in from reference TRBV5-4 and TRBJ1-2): ETGVTQSPTHLIKTRGQQVTLRCSSQSGHNTVSWYQQALGQGPQFIFQYYREEENGRGNFPPRFSGLQFPNYSSELNVNALELDDSALYLCASSLGDRELYGYTFGSGTRLTVV.

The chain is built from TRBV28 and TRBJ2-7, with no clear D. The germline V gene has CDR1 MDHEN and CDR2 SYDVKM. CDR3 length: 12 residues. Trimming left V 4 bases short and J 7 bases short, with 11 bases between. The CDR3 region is CASSYGFGEQYF. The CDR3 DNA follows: TGTGCCAGCAGTTACGGTTTTGGGGAGCAGTACTTC.

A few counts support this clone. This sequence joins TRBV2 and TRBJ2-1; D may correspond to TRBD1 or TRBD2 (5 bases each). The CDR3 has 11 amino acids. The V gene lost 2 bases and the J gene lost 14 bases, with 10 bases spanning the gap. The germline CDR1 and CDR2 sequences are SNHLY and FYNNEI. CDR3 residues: CASSETLGEFF. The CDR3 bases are TGTGCCAGCAGTGAAACACTAGGGGAGTTCTTC. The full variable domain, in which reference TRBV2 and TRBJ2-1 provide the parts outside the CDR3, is EPEVTQTPSHQVTQMGQEVILRCVPISNHLYFYWYRQILGQKVEFLVSFYNNEISEKSEIFDDQFSVERPDGSNFTLKIRSTKLEDSAMYFCASSETLGEFFGPGTRLTVL.

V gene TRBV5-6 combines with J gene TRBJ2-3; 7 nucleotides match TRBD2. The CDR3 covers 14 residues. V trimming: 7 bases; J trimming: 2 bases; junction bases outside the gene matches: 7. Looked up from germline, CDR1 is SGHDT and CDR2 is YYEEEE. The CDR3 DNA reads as TGTGCCAGCGACTGGGGGGGAGCCACAGATACGCAGTATTTT. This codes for CASDWGGATDTQYF.

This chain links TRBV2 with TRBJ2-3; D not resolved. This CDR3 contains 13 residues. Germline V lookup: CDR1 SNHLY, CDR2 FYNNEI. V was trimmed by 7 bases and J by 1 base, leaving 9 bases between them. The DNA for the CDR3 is TGTGCCAGCACCTATATACGCACAGATACGCAGTATTTT. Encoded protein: CASTYIRTDTQYF.

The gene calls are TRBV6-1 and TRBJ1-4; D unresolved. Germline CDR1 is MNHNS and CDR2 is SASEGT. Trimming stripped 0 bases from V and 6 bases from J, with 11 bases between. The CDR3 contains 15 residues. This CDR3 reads CASSEAGRDHEKLFF. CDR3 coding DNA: TGTGCCAGCAGTGAAGCCGGCAGAGACCATGAAAAACTGTTTTTT.

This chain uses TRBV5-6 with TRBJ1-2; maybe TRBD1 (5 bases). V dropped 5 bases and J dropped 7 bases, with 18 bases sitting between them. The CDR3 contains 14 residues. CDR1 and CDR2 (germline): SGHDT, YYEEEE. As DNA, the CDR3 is TGTGCCAGCAGGAAGACCGGGACGGGAACTGGCTACACCTTC. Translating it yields CASRKTGTGTGYTF.

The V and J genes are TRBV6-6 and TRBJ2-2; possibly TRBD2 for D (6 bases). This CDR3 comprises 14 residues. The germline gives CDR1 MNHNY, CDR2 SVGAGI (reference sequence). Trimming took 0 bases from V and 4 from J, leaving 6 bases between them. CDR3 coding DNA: TGTGCCAGCAGTTACTCGACTAGCACCGGGGAGCTGTTTTTT. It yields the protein CASSYSTSTGELFF.

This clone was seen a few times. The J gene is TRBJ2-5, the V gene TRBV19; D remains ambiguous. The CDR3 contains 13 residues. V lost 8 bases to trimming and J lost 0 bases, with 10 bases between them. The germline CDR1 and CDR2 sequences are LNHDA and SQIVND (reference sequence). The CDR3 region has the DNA TGTGCCAGTTCACAGCTGTACCAAGAGACCCAGTACTTC. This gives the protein CASSQLYQETQYF.

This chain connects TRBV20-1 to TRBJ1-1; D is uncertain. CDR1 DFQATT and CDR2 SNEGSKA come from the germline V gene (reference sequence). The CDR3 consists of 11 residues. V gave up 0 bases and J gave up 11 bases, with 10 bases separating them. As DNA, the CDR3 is TGCAGTGCTAGAGATCGAGAGGAGGCTTTCTTT. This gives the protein CSARDREEAFF.

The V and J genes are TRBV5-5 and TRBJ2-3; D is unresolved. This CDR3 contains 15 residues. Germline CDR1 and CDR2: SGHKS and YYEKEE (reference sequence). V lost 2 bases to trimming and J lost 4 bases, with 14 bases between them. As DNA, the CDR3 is TGTGCCAGCAGCTTTCTACCCTCTTTCGCAGATACGCAGTATTTT. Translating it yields CASSFLPSFADTQYF.

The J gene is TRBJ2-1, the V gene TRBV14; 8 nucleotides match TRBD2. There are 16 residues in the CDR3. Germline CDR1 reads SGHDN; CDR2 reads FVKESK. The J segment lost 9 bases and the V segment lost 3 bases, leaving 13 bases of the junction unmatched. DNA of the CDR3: TGTGCCAGCAGCCACAGGACCGGGTTGGCGGGAGGTGAGCAGTTCTTC. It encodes CASSHRTGLAGGEQFF.

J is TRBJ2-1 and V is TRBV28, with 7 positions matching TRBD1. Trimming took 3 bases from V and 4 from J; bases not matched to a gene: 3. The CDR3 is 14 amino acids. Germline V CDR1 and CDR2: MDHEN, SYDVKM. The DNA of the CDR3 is TGTGCCAGCAGTTTCGGACAGGTATACAATGAGCAGTTCTTC. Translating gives CASSFGQVYNEQFF.

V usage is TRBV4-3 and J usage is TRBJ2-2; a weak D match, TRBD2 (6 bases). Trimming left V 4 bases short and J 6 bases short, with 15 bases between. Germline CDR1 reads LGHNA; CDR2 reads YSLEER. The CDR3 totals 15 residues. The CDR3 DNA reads TGCGCCAGCAGCCTAGGCGGGGCAGGGTCCGGGGAGCTGTTTTTT. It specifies CASSLGGAGSGELFF.

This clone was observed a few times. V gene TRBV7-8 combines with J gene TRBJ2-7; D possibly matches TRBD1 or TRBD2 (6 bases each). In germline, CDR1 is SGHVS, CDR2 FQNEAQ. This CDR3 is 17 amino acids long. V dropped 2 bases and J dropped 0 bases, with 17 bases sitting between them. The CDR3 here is CASSLSSGQISSYEQYV. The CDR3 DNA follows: TGTGCCAGCAGCTTAAGTAGCGGACAGATCAGCTCCTACGAGCAGTACGTC.

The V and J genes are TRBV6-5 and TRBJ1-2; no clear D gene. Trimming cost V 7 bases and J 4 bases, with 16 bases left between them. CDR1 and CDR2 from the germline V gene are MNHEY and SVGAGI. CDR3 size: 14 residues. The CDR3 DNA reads TGTGCCAGCACAGGAGGAGGGAGGAGCTATGGCTACACCTTC. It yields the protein CASTGGGRSYGYTF.

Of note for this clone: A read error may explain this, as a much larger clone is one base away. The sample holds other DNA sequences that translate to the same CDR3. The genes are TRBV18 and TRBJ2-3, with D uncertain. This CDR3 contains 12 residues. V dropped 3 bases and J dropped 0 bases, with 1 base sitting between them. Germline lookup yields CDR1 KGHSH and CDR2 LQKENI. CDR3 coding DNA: TGTGCCAGCTCACCCAGCACAGATACGCAGTATTTT. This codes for CASSPSTDTQYF.

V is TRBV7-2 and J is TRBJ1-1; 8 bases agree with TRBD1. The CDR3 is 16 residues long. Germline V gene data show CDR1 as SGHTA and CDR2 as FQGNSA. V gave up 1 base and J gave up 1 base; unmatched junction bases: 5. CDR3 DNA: TGTGCCAGCAGCTTAGTAGGGGGGACAGGGAACACTGAAGCTTTCTTT. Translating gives CASSLVGGTGNTEAFF. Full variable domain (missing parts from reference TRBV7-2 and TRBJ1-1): GAGVSQSPSNKVTEKGKDVELRCDPISGHTALYWYRQSLGQGLEFLIYFQGNSAPDKSGLPSDRFSAERTGGSVSTLTIQRTQQEDSAVYLCASSLVGGTGNTEAFFGQGTRLTVV.

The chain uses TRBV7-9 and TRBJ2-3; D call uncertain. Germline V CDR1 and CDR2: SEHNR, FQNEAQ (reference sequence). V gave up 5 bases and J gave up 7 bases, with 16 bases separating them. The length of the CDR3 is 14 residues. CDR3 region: CASSPRTGENTQYF. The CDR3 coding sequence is TGTGCCAGCAGCCCGAGGACCGGTGAAAATACGCAGTATTTT.

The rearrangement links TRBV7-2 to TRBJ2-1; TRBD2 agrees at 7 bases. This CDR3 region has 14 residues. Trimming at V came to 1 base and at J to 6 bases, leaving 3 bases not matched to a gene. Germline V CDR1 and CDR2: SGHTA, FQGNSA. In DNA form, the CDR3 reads TGTGCCAGCAGCTTAGTGGGACTATCCAATGAGCAGTTCTTC. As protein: CASSLVGLSNEQFF.

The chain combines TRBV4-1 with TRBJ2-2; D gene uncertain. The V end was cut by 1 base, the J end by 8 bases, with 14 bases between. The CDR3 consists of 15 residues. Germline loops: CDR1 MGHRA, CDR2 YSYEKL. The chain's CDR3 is CASSQGLLGAGELFF. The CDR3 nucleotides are TGCGCCAGCAGCCAAGGGCTCCTTGGAGCTGGGGAGCTGTTTTTT.

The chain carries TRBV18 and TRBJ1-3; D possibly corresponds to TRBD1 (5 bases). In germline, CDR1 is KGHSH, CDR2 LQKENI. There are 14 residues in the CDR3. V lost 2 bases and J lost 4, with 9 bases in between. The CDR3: CASSPTDSGNTIYF. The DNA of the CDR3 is TGTGCCAGCTCACCAACAGACAGCGGAAACACCATATATTTT. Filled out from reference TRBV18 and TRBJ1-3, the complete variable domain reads NAGVMQNPRHLVRRRGQEARLRCSPMKGHSHVYWYRQLPEEGLKFMVYLQKENIIDESGMPKERFSAEFPKEGPSILRIQQVVRGDSAAYFCASSPTDSGNTIYFGEGSWLTVV.